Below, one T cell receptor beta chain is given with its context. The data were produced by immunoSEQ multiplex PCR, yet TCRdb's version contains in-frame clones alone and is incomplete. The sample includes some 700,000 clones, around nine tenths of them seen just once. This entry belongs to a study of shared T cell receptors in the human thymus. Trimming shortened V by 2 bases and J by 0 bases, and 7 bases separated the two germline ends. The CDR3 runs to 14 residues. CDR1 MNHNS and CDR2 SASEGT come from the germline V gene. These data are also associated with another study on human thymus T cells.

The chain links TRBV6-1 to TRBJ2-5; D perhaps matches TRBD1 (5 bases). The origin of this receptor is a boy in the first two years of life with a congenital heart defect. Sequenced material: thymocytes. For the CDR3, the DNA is TGTGCCAGCAGTGAACAGGGCAACCAAGAGACCCAGTACTTC. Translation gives CASSEQGNQETQYF.